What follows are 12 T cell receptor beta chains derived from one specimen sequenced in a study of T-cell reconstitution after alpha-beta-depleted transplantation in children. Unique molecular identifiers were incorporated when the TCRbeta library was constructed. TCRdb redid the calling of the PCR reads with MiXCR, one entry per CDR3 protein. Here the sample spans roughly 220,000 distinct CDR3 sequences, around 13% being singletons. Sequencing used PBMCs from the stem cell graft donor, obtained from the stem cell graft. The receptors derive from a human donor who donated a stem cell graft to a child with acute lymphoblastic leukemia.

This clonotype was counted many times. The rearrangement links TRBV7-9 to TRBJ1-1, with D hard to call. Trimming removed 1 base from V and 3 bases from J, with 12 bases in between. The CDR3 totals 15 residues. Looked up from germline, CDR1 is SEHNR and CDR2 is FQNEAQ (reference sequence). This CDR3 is CASSLEAGGDTEAFF. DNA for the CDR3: TGTGCCAGCAGCTTAGAAGCTGGCGGGGACACTGAAGCTTTCTTT. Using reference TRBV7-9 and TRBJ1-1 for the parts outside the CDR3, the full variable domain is DTGVSQNPRHKITKRGQNVTFRCDPISEHNRLYWYRQTLGQGPEFLTYFQNEAQLEKSRLLSDRFSAERPKGSFSTLEIQRTEQGDSAMYLCASSLEAGGDTEAFFGQGTRLTVV.

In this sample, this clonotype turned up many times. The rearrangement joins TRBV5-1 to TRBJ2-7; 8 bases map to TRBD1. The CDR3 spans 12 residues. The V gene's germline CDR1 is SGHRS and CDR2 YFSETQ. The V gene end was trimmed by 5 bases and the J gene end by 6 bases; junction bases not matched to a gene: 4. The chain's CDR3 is CASSSQGVEQYF. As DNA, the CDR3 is TGCGCCAGCAGTTCACAGGGGGTCGAGCAGTACTTC.

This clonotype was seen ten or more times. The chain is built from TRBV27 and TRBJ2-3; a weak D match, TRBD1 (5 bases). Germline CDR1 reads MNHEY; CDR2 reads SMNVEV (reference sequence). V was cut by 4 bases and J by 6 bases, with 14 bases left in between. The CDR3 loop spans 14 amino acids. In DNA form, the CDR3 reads TGTGCCAGCAGTTACCAGGGATCAGAGGATACGCAGTATTTT. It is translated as CASSYQGSEDTQYF.

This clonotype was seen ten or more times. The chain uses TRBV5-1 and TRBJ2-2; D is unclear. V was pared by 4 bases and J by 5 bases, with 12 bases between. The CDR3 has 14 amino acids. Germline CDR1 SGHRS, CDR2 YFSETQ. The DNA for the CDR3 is TGCGCCAGCAGCCTTGTTCTGGGAACCGGGGAGCTGTTTTTT. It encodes CASSLVLGTGELFF.

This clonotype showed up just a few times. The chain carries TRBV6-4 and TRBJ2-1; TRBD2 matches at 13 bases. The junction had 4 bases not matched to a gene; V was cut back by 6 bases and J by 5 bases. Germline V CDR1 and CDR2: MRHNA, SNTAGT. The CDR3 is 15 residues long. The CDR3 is CASSYGLAGDNEQFF. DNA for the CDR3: TGTGCCAGCAGCTATGGACTAGCGGGAGACAATGAGCAGTTCTTC.

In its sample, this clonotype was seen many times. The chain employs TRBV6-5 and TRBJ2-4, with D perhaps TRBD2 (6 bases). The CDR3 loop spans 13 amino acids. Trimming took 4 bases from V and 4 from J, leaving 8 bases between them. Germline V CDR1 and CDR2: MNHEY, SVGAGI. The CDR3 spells CASSSGSKNIQYF. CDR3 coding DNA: TGTGCCAGCAGTTCCGGGAGTAAAAACATTCAGTACTTC.

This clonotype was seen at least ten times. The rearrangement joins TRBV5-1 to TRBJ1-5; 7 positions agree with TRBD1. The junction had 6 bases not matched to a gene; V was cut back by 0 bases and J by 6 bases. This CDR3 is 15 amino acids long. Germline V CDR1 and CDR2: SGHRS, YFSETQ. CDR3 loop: CASSLGDRVGQPQHF. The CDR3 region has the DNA TGCGCCAGCAGCTTGGGCGACAGGGTCGGTCAGCCCCAGCATTTT.

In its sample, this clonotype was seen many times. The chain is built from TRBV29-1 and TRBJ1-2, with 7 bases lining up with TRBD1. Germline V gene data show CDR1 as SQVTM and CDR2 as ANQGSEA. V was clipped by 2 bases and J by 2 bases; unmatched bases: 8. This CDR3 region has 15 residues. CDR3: CSVESFGGQNYGYTF. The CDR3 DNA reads TGCAGCGTTGAATCATTTGGGGGACAGAACTATGGCTACACCTTC. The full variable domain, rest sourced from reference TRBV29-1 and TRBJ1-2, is SAVISQKPSRDICQRGTSLTIQCQVDSQVTMMFWYRQQPGQSLTLIATANQGSEATYESGFVIDKFPISRPNLTFSTLTVSNMSPEDSSIYLCSVESFGGQNYGYTFGSGTRLTVV.

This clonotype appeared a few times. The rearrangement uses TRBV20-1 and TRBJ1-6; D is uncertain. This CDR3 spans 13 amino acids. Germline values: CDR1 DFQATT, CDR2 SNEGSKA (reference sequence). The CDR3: CTARSSYNSPLHF. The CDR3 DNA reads TGCACCGCCCGGTCAAGCTATAATTCACCCCTCCACTTT.

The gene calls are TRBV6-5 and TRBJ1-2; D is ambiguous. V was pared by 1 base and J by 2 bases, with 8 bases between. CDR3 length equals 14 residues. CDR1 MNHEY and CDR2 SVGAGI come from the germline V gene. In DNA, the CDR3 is TGTGCCAGCAGTTACTTGTCCGGGAACTATGGCTACACCTTC. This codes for CASSYLSGNYGYTF.

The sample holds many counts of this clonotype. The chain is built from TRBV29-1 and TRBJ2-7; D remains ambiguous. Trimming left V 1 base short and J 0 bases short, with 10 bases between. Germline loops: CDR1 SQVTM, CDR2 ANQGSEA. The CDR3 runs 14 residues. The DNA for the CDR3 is TGCAGCGTTGAAGTAGGGCCTAGCTCCTACGAGCAGTACTTC. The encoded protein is CSVEVGPSSYEQYF.

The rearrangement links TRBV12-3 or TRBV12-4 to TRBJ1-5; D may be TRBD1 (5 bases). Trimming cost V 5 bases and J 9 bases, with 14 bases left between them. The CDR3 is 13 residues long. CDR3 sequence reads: CASSLGWDLPQHF. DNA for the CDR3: TGTGCCAGCAGTCTTGGGTGGGACCTGCCCCAGCATTTT.